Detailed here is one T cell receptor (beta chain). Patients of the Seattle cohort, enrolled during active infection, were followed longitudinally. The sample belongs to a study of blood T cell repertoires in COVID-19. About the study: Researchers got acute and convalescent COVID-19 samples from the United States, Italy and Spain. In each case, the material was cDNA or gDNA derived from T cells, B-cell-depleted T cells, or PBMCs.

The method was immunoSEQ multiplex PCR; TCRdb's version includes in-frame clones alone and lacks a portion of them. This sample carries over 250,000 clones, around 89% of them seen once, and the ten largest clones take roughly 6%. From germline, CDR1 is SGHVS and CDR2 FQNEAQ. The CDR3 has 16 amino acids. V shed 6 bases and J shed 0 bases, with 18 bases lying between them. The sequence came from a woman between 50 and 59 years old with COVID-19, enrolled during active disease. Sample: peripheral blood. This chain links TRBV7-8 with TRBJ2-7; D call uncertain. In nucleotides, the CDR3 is TGTGCCAGCAGTCCCGACGAGAGGCGTAGCTCCTACGAGCAGTACTTC. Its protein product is CASSPDERRSSYEQYF.